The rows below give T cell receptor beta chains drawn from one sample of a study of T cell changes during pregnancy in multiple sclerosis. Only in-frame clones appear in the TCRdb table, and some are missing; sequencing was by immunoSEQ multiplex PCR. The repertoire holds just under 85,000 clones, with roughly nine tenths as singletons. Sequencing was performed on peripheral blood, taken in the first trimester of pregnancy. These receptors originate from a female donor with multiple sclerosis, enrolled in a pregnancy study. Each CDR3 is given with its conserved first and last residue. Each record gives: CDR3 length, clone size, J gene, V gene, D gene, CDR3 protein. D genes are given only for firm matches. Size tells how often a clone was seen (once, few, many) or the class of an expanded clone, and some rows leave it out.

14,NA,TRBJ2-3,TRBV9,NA,CASSVDEGTDTQYF
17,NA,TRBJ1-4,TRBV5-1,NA,CASSPEQALRENEKLFF
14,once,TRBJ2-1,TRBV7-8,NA,CASSLIGSNNEQFF
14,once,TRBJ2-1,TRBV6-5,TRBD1,CASSLDRVRNEQFF
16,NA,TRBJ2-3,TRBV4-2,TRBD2,CASSPRGVGGTDTQYF
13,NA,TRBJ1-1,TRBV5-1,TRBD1,CASSSGGSTEAFF
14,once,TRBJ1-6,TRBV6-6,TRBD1,CASSYEGANSPLHF
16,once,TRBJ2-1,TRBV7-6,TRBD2,CASSLITSGRVREQFF
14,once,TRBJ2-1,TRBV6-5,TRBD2,CASSRLGLAGDEFF
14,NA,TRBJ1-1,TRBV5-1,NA,CASSLVGQRTEAFF
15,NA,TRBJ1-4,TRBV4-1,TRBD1,CASSQVIGQDEKLFF
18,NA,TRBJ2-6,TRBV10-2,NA,CASRRYKDSGSGANVLTF
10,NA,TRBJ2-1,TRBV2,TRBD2,CARGLGEQFF
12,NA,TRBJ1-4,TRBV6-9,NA,CASSYTGEKLFF
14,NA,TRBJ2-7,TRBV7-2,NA,CASSFGVSSYEQYF
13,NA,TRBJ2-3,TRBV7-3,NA,CASSTMLTDTQYF
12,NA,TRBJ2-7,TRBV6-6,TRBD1,CASSSGQYEQYF
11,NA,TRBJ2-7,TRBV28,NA,CTSPNRYEQYF
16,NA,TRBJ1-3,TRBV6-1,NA,CASSEIGGSSGNTIYF
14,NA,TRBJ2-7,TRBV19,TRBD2,CASSQSGESYEQYF
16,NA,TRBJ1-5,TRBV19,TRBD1,CASSQNRGGGNQPQHF
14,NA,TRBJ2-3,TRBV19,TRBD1,CASRDRGGTDTQYF
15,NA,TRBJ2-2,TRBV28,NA,CASSLSGLRSGELFF
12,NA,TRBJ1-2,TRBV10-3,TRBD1,CAIQDRSYGYTF
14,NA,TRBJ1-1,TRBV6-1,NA,CASSVGHMNTEAFF
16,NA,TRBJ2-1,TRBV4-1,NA,CASSQEEAEIYNEQFF
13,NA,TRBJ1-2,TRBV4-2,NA,CASSQGPPHGYTF
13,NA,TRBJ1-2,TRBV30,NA,CAWRSAGRSGYTF
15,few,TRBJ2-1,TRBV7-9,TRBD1,CASSLSSKGANEQFF
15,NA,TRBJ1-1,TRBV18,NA,CASSPGGGWNTEAFF
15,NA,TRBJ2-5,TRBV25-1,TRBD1,CASSPPRQGSVTQYF